Listed here are 7 T cell receptor beta chains from one sample, sequenced in a study of cytomegalovirus exposure and HLA in healthy donors. It was with 60 Vbeta and 13 Jbeta primers that the PCR ran. The table came from immunoSEQ multiplex PCR; TCRdb's copy has only in-frame clones and leaves some out. The sample consists of around 130,000 clones, just over 70% of them appearing once. Sequenced input: PBMCs. Every receptor here comes from a woman between 25 and 40 years old in good health and CMV-seronegative.

The chain has TRBV28 and TRBJ1-5, with TRBD1 identical over 7 bases. The germline V gene encodes CDR1 MDHEN and CDR2 SYDVKM. This CDR3 contains 17 residues. J was trimmed by 2 bases and V by 5 bases; bases with no gene match: 12. The CDR3: CASSPPGDREGNQPQHF. For the CDR3, the DNA is TGTGCCAGCAGTCCTCCCGGCGACAGGGAAGGCAATCAGCCCCAGCATTTT.

The chain links TRBV2 to TRBJ2-5, with 11 bases that match TRBD2. CDR1 and CDR2 from the germline V gene are SNHLY and FYNNEI. J gave up 5 bases and V 6 bases, and 11 bases lay outside the gene matches. The CDR3 runs to 16 residues. CDR3 DNA sequence: TGTGCCAGCAGCGACTTGACTAGCGGGGTTGGGGAGACCCAGTACTTC. The encoded protein is CASSDLTSGVGETQYF.

This clone has a single count. V and J are TRBV28 and TRBJ1-3; TRBD1 is a possible D gene (5 bases). The CDR3 is 15 amino acids. Between the trimmed V and J ends, which lost 6 bases and 0 bases, there was a span of 12 bases. The V gene's germline CDR1 is MDHEN and CDR2 SYDVKM. The CDR3 nucleotides are TGTGCCAGCAGGACCCGACAGTTCTCTGGAAACACCATATATTTT. Residues: CASRTRQFSGNTIYF.

The chain recombines TRBV7-2 with TRBJ2-3; D call uncertain. This CDR3 has 12 amino acids. Germline CDR1 and CDR2: SGHTA and FQGNSA. Between the trimmed V and J ends, which lost 4 bases and 3 bases, there was a span of 5 bases. Here the CDR3 reads CASSWATDTQYF. The CDR3 DNA follows: TGTGCCAGCAGCTGGGCGACAGATACGCAGTATTTT.

This chain links TRBV10-3 with TRBJ2-5; TRBD1 matches at 7 bases. The closer fit of TRBJ2-7 to the DNA end suggests the J call may be wrong. The CDR3 has 14 residues. The V gene's germline CDR1 is ENHRY and CDR2 SYGVKD. The chain's CDR3 is CAISGDNRGYEQYF. CDR3 sequence (DNA): TGTGCCATCAGTGGGGATAACAGGGGCTACGAGCAGTACTTC.

This chain links TRBV29-1 with TRBJ1-5; possibly TRBD1 for D (6 bases). The CDR3 runs to 15 residues. The germline CDR1 and CDR2 sequences are SQVTM and ANQGSEA. The ends were cut back, 4 bases at V and 1 base at J, with 14 bases in the middle. The CDR3 DNA follows: TGCAGCGTTGGGGGGCAGAACGGCAGCAATCAGCCCCAGCATTTT. Amino acids: CSVGGQNGSNQPQHF.

This clone was counted only a few times. This chain connects TRBV29-1 to TRBJ1-1; 7 positions match TRBD1. Trimming took 4 bases from V and 4 from J; bases not matched to a gene: 6. Germline lookup yields CDR1 SQVTM and CDR2 ANQGSEA. This CDR3 has 13 amino acids. CDR3 loop: CSVAPGQLTEAFF. The CDR3 DNA sequence: TGCAGCGTTGCGCCGGGACAGCTCACTGAAGCTTTCTTT.